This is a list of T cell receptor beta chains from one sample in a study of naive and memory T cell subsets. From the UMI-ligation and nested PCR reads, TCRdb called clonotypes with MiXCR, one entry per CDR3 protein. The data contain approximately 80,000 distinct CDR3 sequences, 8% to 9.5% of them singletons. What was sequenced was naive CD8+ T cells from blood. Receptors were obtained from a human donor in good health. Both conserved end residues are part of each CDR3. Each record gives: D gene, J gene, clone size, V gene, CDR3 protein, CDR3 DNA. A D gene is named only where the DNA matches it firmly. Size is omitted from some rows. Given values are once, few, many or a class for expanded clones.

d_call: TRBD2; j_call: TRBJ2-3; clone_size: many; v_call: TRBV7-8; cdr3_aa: CASSLVSGRPSTDTQYF; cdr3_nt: TGTGCCAGCAGCTTAGTTAGCGGGAGGCCTAGCACAGATACGCAGTATTTT
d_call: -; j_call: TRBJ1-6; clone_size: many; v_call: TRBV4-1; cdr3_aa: CASSQTRGAAPLHF; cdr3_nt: TGCGCCAGCAGCCAGACCCGAGGGGCTGCACCCCTCCACTTT
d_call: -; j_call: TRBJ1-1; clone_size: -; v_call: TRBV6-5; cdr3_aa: CASSSTRLNTEAFF; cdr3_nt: TGTGCCAGCAGCTCCACCCGGTTGAACACTGAAGCTTTCTTT
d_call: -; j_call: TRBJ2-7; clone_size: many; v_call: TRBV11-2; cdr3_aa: CASSLGTHVGRGSYEQYF; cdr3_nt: TGTGCCAGCAGCTTAGGAACCCACGTGGGCAGGGGCTCCTACGAGCAGTACTTC
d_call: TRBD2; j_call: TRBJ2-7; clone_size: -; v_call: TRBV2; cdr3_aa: CATRAGANEQYF; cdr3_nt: TGTGCCACCAGGGCGGGAGCCAACGAGCAGTACTTC
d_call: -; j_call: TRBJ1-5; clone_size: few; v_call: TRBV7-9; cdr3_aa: CASSNELDSSNQPQHF; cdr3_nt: TGTGCCAGCAGCAATGAATTGGACAGCTCCAATCAGCCCCAGCATTTT
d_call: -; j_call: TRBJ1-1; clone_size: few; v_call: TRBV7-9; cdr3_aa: CASSPNTGMNTEAFF; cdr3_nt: TGTGCCAGCAGCCCAAACACGGGCATGAACACTGAAGCTTTCTTT
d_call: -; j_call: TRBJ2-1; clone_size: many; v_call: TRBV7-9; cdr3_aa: CASSLVAGLRENNEQFF; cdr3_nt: TGTGCCAGCAGCTTAGTGGCAGGGCTTCGGGAAAACAATGAGCAGTTCTTC
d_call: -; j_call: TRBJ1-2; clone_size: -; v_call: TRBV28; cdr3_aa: CASSLRGRTANYGDTF; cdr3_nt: TGTGCCAGCAGTTTAAGGGGACGGACAGCTAACTATGGCGACACCTTC
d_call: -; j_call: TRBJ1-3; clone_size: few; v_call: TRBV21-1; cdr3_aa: CASSKLWGLDIPSSGNTIYF; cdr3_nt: TGTGCCAGCAGCAAATTGTGGGGTTTGGACATACCTTCATCTGGAAACACCATATATTTT
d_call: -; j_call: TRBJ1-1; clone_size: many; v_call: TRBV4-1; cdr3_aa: CASRYRNTEAFF; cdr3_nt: TGCGCCAGCAGATACAGGAACACTGAAGCTTTCTTT
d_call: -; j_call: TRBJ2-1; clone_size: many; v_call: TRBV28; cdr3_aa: CASSFPGGNEQFF; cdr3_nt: TGTGCCAGCAGTTTCCCAGGAGGCAATGAGCAGTTCTTC
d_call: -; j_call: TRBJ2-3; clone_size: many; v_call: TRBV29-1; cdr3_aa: CSAIKTGTDTQYF; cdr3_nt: TGCAGCGCCATCAAGACCGGCACAGATACGCAGTATTTT
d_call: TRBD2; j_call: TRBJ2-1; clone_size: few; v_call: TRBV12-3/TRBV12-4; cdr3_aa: CASSLGVAGVNEQFF; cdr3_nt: TGTGCCAGCAGCCTTGGAGTGGCGGGAGTAAATGAGCAGTTCTTC
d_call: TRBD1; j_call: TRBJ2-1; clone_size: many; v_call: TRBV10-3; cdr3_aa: CAISETGTGGDNEQFF; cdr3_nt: TGTGCCATCAGTGAGACCGGGACAGGGGGCGACAATGAGCAGTTCTTC
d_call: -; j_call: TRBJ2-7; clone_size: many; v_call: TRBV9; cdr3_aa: CASSAWDKPDEQYF; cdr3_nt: TGTGCCAGCAGCGCCTGGGACAAACCCGACGAGCAGTACTTC
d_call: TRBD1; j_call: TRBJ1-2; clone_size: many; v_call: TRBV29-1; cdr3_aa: CSVDGGQGFKGYGYTF; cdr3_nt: TGCAGCGTTGACGGGGGACAGGGATTTAAAGGTTATGGCTACACCTTC
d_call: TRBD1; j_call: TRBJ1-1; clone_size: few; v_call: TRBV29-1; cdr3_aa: CSVGTGVKNTEAFF; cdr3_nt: TGCAGCGTCGGGACAGGGGTCAAGAACACTGAAGCTTTCTTT
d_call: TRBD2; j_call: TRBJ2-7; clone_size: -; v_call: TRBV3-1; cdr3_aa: CASSQGILAGAYEQYF; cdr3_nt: TGTGCCAGCAGCCAAGGTATACTAGCGGGAGCTTACGAGCAGTACTTC
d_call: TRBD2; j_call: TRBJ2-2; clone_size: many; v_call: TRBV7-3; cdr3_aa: CASSLLAGAVTGELFF; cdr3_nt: TGTGCCAGCAGCCTTCTAGCGGGAGCGGTCACCGGGGAGCTGTTTTTT
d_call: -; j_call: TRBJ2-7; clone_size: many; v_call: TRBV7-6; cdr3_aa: CASSLGGTAAYEQYF; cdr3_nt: TGTGCCAGCAGCTTAGGCGGCACCGCGGCCTACGAGCAGTACTTC
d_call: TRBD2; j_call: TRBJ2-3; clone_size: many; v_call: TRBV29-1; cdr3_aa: CSHGPWTRTDTQYF; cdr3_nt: TGCAGCCACGGCCCTTGGACTAGGACAGATACGCAGTATTTT
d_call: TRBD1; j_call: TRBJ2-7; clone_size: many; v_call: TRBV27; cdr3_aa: CASSIRDSYSYEQYF; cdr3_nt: TGTGCCAGCAGCATACGGGACAGCTACTCCTACGAGCAGTACTTC
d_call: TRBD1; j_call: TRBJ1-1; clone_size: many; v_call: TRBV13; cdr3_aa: CASSAPGQGTEAFF; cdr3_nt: TGTGCCAGCAGCGCCCCGGGACAGGGAACTGAAGCTTTCTTT
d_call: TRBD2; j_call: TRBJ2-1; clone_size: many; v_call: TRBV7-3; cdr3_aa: CASSLKRTSGAYNEQFF; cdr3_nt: TGTGCCAGCAGCTTAAAACGGACTAGCGGGGCCTACAATGAGCAGTTCTTC
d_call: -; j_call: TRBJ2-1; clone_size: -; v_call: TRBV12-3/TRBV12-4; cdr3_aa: CASSARSGLEANEQFF; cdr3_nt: TGTGCCAGCAGCGCCCGCAGCGGCCTAGAGGCGAATGAGCAGTTCTTC
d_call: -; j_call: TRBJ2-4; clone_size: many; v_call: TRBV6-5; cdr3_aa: CASSYMDRSDIQYF; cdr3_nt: TGTGCCAGCAGTTACATGGACAGATCGGACATTCAGTACTTC
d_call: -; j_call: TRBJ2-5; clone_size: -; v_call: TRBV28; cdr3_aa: CASSFYRNRHQETQYF; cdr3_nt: TGTGCCAGCAGTTTCTACCGGAACCGACACCAAGAGACCCAGTACTTC
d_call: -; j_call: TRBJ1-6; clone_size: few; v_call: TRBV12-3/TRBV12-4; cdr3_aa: CASTILRYISYNSPLHF; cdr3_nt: TGTGCCAGCACTATTCTGCGATACATCTCCTATAATTCACCCCTCCACTTT
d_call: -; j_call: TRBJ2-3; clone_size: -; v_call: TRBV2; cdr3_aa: CASNPLPGPPGDTQYF; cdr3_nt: TGTGCCAGCAATCCTCTGCCGGGCCCCCCAGGAGATACGCAGTATTTT
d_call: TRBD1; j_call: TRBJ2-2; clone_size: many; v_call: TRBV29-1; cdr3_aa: CSVRDSPNTGELFF; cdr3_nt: TGCAGCGTTCGGGACAGCCCGAACACCGGGGAGCTGTTTTTT
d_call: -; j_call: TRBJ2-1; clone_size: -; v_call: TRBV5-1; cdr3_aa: CASSLIGSNEQFF; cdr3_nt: TGCGCCAGCAGCTTGATTGGCAGCAATGAGCAGTTCTTC
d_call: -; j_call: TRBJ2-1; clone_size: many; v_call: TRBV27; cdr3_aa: CASRESNEQFF; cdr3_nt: TGTGCCAGCAGGGAGAGCAATGAGCAGTTCTTC
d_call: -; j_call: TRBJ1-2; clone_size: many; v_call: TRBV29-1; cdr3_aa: CSVGLRAVWDGYTF; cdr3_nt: TGCAGCGTTGGTTTGCGGGCCGTGTGGGATGGCTACACCTTC
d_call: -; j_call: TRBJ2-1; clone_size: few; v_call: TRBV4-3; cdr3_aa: CASSQDGTENEQFF; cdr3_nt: TGCGCCAGCAGCCAAGATGGGACGGAAAATGAGCAGTTCTTC
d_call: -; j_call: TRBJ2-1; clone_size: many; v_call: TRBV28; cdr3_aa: CASSLSEAVPYNEQFF; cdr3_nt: TGTGCCAGCAGTTTATCGGAGGCAGTCCCATACAATGAGCAGTTCTTC
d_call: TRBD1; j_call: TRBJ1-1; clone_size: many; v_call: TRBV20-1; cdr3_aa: CSAARSRDSRNTEAFF; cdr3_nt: TGCAGTGCTGCCCGGAGCCGGGACAGCAGGAACACTGAAGCTTTCTTT
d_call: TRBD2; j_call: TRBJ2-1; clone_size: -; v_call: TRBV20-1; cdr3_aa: CSATSGRAENNEQFF; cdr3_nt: TGCAGTGCGACCAGCGGGAGGGCCGAGAACAATGAGCAGTTCTTC
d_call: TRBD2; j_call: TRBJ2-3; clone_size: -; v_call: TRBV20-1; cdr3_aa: CSARDLERGYTDTQYF; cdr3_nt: TGCAGTGCTAGAGATCTAGAGCGGGGATACACAGATACGCAGTATTTT
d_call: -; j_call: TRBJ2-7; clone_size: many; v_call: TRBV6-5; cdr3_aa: CASSPSNWGSYEQYF; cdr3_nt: TGTGCCAGCAGTCCGAGTAATTGGGGTTCCTACGAGCAGTACTTC
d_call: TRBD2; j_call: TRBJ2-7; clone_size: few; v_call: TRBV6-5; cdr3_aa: CASSYQREADEQYF; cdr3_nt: TGTGCCAGCAGTTATCAGCGGGAGGCAGACGAGCAGTACTTC
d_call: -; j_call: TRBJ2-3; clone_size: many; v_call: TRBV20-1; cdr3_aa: CSALTYRVGVAQEDTQYF; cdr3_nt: TGCAGTGCTTTGACATACAGGGTCGGGGTGGCTCAGGAAGATACGCAGTATTTT
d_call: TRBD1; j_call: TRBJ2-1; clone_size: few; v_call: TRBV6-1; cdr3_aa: CASSEGTGTYNEQFF; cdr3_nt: TGTGCCAGCAGTGAGGGGACAGGGACCTACAATGAGCAGTTCTTC
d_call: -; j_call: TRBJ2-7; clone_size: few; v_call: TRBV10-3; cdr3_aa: CAISESGQGYEQYF; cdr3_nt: TGTGCCATCAGTGAGTCTGGGCAGGGCTACGAGCAGTACTTC
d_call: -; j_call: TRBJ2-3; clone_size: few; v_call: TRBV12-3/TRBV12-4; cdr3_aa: CASRGWEAPKVSDTQYF; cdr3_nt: TGTGCCAGCAGGGGGTGGGAGGCTCCGAAGGTCTCAGATACGCAGTATTTT
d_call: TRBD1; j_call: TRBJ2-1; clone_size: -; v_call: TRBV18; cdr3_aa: CASSSSTGNEQFF; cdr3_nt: TGTGCCAGCTCCTCTTCGACAGGGAATGAGCAGTTCTTC